This note documents a single T cell receptor (beta chain) sequence. Its specificity is unknown. V was trimmed by 6 bases and J by 10 bases, leaving 19 bases between them. CDR1 is SQVTM, CDR2 ANQGSEA, per germline. The CDR3 has 13 amino acids. This specimen comes from a study of shared clonotypes between healthy human individuals. Regarding the study as a whole: Across a handful of donors, naive CD4 shared about 5%, naive CD8 around 3.5%, memory CD4 about 2.4%, memory CD8 0.4% to 0.5%.

Sequencing was at deep level. Clones were sequenced by immunoSEQ multiplex PCR, and TCRdb holds only the in-frame ones, with some missing. The sample has over 700,000 clones; over 55% are singletons. The chain has TRBV29-1 and TRBJ2-4, with D tentatively TRBD2 (6 bases). Sequencing used memory CD4+ T cells sorted from blood. Documented subset: CD45RA-negative fraction. This receptor was taken from a woman younger than 45 in good health. CDR3 loop: CSVDTGGPRIQYF. The CDR3 coding sequence is TGCAGCGTAGATACCGGAGGGCCCAGGATTCAGTACTTC. Looking up the rest from reference TRBV29-1 and TRBJ2-4 gives the full variable domain: SAVISQKPSRDICQRGTSLTIQCQVDSQVTMMFWYRQQPGQSLTLIATANQGSEATYESGFVIDKFPISRPNLTFSTLTVSNMSPEDSSIYLCSVDTGGPRIQYFGAGTRLSVL.